Listed here are 3 T cell receptor beta chains from one sample, sequenced in a study of vaccination and CD4 T cells after COVID-19. Their cognate antigens are unknown. Sequencing of DNA taken from cultured CD4+ T cells relied on the Oncomine TCR Beta short-read assay. It was cultured CD4+ T cells from which genomic DNA was extracted. TCRdb passed the PCR reads through MiXCR, listing each CDR3 protein once. The top ten hold around 21% of the sample, which has roughly 10,000 distinct CDR3 sequences, roughly a third seen once. As for treatment: roughly 10-day PBMC culture with coronavirus spike peptide pools or control peptides (ViraFEST assay). The collection of CD4+ T cells from the unexposed donor took place before the COVID-19 pandemic (2011-2018). Sample: CD4+ T cells from blood, cultured in vitro. Every receptor here comes from a human donor in good health.

The rearrangement uses TRBV6-2 or TRBV6-3 and TRBJ1-1; 9 bases are shared with TRBD1. The germline CDR1 and CDR2 sequences are MNHEY and SVGEGT. The CDR3 is 14 amino acids. V shed 4 bases, J shed 4 bases, and the junction held 4 bases outside the gene matches. CDR3 protein: CASSSRQGGTEAFF. The CDR3 DNA reads TGTGCCAGCAGTTCCCGACAGGGGGGCACTGAAGCTTTCTTT.

This CDR3 reads CSAGFSGQGRYEQYF. The CDR3 coding sequence is TGCAGTGCTGGATTCTCCGGACAGGGGCGCTACGAGCAGTACTTC. The chain combines TRBV20-1 with TRBJ2-7; 9 bases line up with TRBD1. This CDR3 region has 15 residues. V lost 5 bases to trimming and J lost 3 bases; unmatched junction nucleotides: 11. Germline V gives CDR1 DFQATT, CDR2 SNEGSKA (reference sequence).

This clonotype was counted a few times. The chain is built from TRBV27 and TRBJ1-5; the D is unclear. Trimming shortened V by 3 bases and J by 6 bases, and 15 bases separated the two germline ends. Per germline, CDR1 MNHEY and CDR2 SMNVEV (reference sequence). This CDR3 is 15 amino acids long. The DNA for the CDR3 is TGTGCCAGCAGTTTTTCTTTCGACACGGGTCAGCCCCAGCATTTT. The encoded protein is CASSFSFDTGQPQHF.